These T cell receptor beta chains were read from a single sample in a study of blood T cell repertoires in COVID-19. Generated by immunoSEQ multiplex PCR, the TCRdb table keeps only in-frame clones and is missing some. This sample has tens of thousands of clones, with 60% to 85% found just once. The sample was peripheral blood. These receptors came from a man aged 30-40 years with COVID-19, enrolled during active disease. Each CDR3 is given with its conserved first and last residue. The D gene is left open where the match is weak. Part of the rows lack a size; the others show once, few, many or a class for expanded clones.

TRBV7-2	once	TRBJ2-7	TRBD1	CASSPGTGGYEQYF	TGTGCCAGCAGTCCCGGGACAGGGGGATACGAGCAGTACTTC
TRBV10-3	NA	TRBJ1-1	TRBD1	CAISDPTGYSTEAFF	TGTGCCATCAGTGACCCGACAGGGTATAGCACTGAAGCTTTCTTT
TRBV25-1	NA	TRBJ2-3	NA	CASSDWTTIDTDTQYF	TGTGCCAGCAGTGATTGGACTACTATAGACACAGATACGCAGTATTTT
TRBV7-3	NA	TRBJ2-6	NA	CASSSDGTSSVLTF	TGTGCCAGCAGCTCCGACGGGACATCTTCCGTCCTGACTTTC
TRBV6-1	NA	TRBJ2-7	TRBD1	CASSESGGPYEQYF	TGTGCCAGCAGTGAATCAGGGGGTCCCTACGAGCAGTACTTC
TRBV7-9	once	TRBJ2-1	TRBD2	CASSLPVSGGRHEQFF	TGTGCCAGCAGCTTGCCCGTGAGCGGGGGAAGGCATGAGCAGTTCTTC
TRBV28	NA	TRBJ2-5	NA	CASSSQGYQETQYF	TGTGCCAGCAGTTCACAGGGATACCAAGAGACCCAGTACTTC
TRBV12-3/TRBV12-4	NA	TRBJ1-6	NA	CASSPGGWALHF	TGTGCCAGCAGTCCCGGGGGTTGGGCCCTCCACTTT
TRBV28	once	TRBJ2-6	NA	CASSPGSGANVLTF	TGTGCCAGCAGTCCCGGCTCTGGGGCCAACGTCCTGACTTTC
TRBV11-2	NA	TRBJ1-5	NA	CASSLGSNQPQHF	TGTGCCAGCAGCTTAGGCAGTAATCAGCCCCAGCATTTT
TRBV30	NA	TRBJ2-7	TRBD1	CAWSVGTGSPYEQYF	TGTGCCTGGAGTGTCGGGACAGGGTCGCCATACGAGCAGTACTTC
TRBV29-1	NA	TRBJ2-1	TRBD2	CSVEPLRGGNEQFF	TGCAGCGTTGAGCCCCTGAGGGGAGGGAATGAGCAGTTCTTC
TRBV19	NA	TRBJ1-5	NA	CASSIGSGRAPGQPQHF	TGTGCCAGTAGTATTGGGTCAGGGAGGGCCCCAGGACAGCCCCAGCATTTT
TRBV5-8	NA	TRBJ2-3	NA	CASSLGSGESGADTQYF	TGTGCCAGCAGCTTGGGGTCAGGGGAGAGTGGCGCAGATACGCAGTATTTT
TRBV7-3	NA	TRBJ2-3	NA	CASSLQGSITDTQYF	TGTGCCAGCAGCTTACAGGGGTCTATCACAGATACGCAGTATTTT
TRBV4-1	NA	TRBJ1-4	NA	CASSQEDEDSGYEKLFF	TGCGCCAGCAGCCAAGAAGATGAGGACAGTGGCTATGAAAAACTGTTTTTT
TRBV6-5	NA	TRBJ2-1	NA	CASTQGLTPEQFF	TGTGCCAGCACCCAGGGACTTACCCCCGAGCAGTTCTTC
TRBV28	few	TRBJ1-5	TRBD1	CASSPGQGVNQPQHF	TGTGCCAGCAGTCCAGGACAGGGGGTCAATCAGCCCCAGCATTTT
TRBV5-4	NA	TRBJ2-7	NA	CASSLVPRSYEQYF	TGTGCCAGCAGCTTGGTACCCAGGTCCTACGAGCAGTACTTC
TRBV5-4	few	TRBJ2-1	TRBD2	CASSFGGRPSSSYNEQFF	TGTGCCAGCAGCTTCGGCGGGAGACCCTCTAGCTCCTACAATGAGCAGTTCTTC
TRBV10-3	NA	TRBJ1-6	TRBD1	CAIRTGNSPLHF	TGTGCCATCAGGACAGGGAATTCACCCCTCCACTTT
TRBV11-3	once	TRBJ2-7	TRBD1	CASSLRLPGTGPREQYF	TGTGCCAGCAGCTTAAGGCTACCCGGGACAGGGCCTCGCGAGCAGTACTTC
TRBV19	once	TRBJ2-2	TRBD1	CATLRGTGGFGGELFF	TGTGCCACTCTTCGTGGGACAGGGGGCTTTGGCGGGGAGCTGTTTTTT
TRBV24-1	NA	TRBJ2-5	TRBD1	CATSRGTGGWETQYF	TGTGCCACCAGCCGCGGGACAGGGGGATGGGAGACCCAGTACTTC
TRBV29-1	NA	TRBJ1-2	NA	CSVGQGDYGYTF	TGCAGCGTTGGTCAGGGCGACTATGGCTACACCTTC
TRBV5-1	NA	TRBJ2-5	TRBD1	CASSAALMDRVGEETQYF	TGCGCCAGCAGCGCTGCCCTGATGGACAGGGTTGGGGAGGAGACCCAGTACTTC
TRBV12-3/TRBV12-4	NA	TRBJ1-2	NA	CASTSRGGQGYTF	TGTGCCAGCACCTCCCGTGGAGGGCAAGGCTACACCTTC
TRBV28	many	TRBJ1-6	NA	CASSLRRQFSNSPLHF	TGTGCCAGCAGTTTGCGACGACAGTTCAGCAATTCACCCCTCCACTTT
TRBV30	NA	TRBJ1-5	NA	CAWSSKAGGNQPQHF	TGTGCCTGGAGTAGTAAGGCTGGAGGCAATCAGCCCCAGCATTTT
TRBV28	NA	TRBJ2-3	TRBD1	CASSLVQGDTDTQYF	TGTGCCAGCAGTTTAGTTCAGGGGGACACAGATACGCAGTATTTT
TRBV5-1	NA	TRBJ2-7	TRBD1	CASSSTGPEQYF	TGCGCCAGCAGCTCGACAGGGCCCGAGCAGTACTTC
TRBV6-5	NA	TRBJ1-6	NA	CASSAGPYNSPLHF	TGTGCCAGCAGCGCAGGGCCCTATAATTCACCCCTCCACTTT
TRBV5-1	NA	TRBJ2-7	TRBD2	CASSYDSGSYEQYF	TGCGCCAGCAGTTATGATAGCGGGAGCTACGAGCAGTACTTC
TRBV14	NA	TRBJ2-7	TRBD2	CASSRFPGLVTYEQYF	TGTGCCAGCAGCCGCTTCCCGGGACTAGTGACCTACGAGCAGTACTTC
TRBV9	NA	TRBJ2-3	TRBD2	CASSNLGTSAADTQYF	TGTGCCAGCAGCAATCTAGGGACTAGCGCGGCAGATACGCAGTATTTT
TRBV7-8	NA	TRBJ2-1	NA	CASSLIGVNEQFF	TGTGCCAGCAGCTTAATCGGGGTCAATGAGCAGTTCTTC
TRBV4-1	NA	TRBJ2-7	TRBD2	CASSQVFTSENYEQYF	TGCGCCAGCAGCCAAGTATTTACTAGCGAGAATTACGAGCAGTACTTC
TRBV5-4	NA	TRBJ1-2	TRBD1	CASSSLGGQGTYTF	TGTGCCAGCAGCTCCCTCGGCGGACAGGGAACCTACACCTTC
TRBV6-1	NA	TRBJ1-5	NA	CASSEDRAQPQHF	TGTGCCAGCAGTGAAGACAGGGCTCAGCCCCAGCATTTT
TRBV5-4	NA	TRBJ2-5	NA	CASSLGGGTLQETQYF	TGTGCCAGCAGCTTGGGGGGCGGGACCCTCCAAGAGACCCAGTACTTC
TRBV4-3	NA	TRBJ1-2	TRBD1	CASSQDPGQNYGYTF	TGCGCCAGCAGCCAAGATCCGGGACAGAACTATGGCTACACCTTC
TRBV7-6	NA	TRBJ2-2	NA	CASSRGLDTGELFF	TGTGCCAGCAGTAGAGGGCTTGACACCGGGGAGCTGTTTTTT
TRBV7-9	NA	TRBJ1-2	TRBD1	CASSAGTGANYGYTF	TGTGCCAGCAGCGCCGGGACAGGGGCTAACTATGGCTACACCTTC
TRBV11-3	NA	TRBJ2-2	NA	CASSFRRRTGELFF	TGTGCCAGCAGCTTTAGGCGGCGTACCGGGGAGCTGTTTTTT
TRBV4-1	NA	TRBJ2-7	TRBD1	CATGTGGYEQYF	TGCGCCACCGGGACAGGGGGGTACGAGCAGTACTTC
TRBV20-1	NA	TRBJ1-1	NA	CSAGRGFEAFF	TGCAGTGCAGGGAGGGGGTTTGAAGCTTTCTTT
TRBV4-1	NA	TRBJ2-1	TRBD2	CASSPAGEKYNEQFF	TGCGCCAGCAGTCCTGCGGGGGAAAAATACAATGAGCAGTTCTTC
TRBV2	NA	TRBJ1-5	TRBD1	CASSPQGLSNQPQHF	TGTGCCAGCAGTCCACAGGGGCTTAGCAATCAGCCCCAGCATTTT
TRBV6-5	NA	TRBJ1-2	TRBD1	CASSRDRVGYGYTF	TGTGCCAGCAGCCGAGACAGGGTTGGCTATGGCTACACCTTC
TRBV28	few	TRBJ2-1	NA	CASRAPGLPNNEQFF	TGTGCCAGCAGAGCCCCCGGACTACCGAACAATGAGCAGTTCTTC
TRBV21-1	few	TRBJ2-2	NA	CASSKVGDRDTGELFF	TGTGCCAGCAGCAAAGTAGGAGACAGGGACACCGGGGAGCTGTTTTTT